One sample yielded the 23 T cell receptor beta chains listed below, sequenced in a study of cytomegalovirus exposure and HLA in healthy donors. Here immunoSEQ multiplex PCR was the method, and the copy in TCRdb shows in-frame clones only, minus some. The data show some 190,000 clones, with around nine tenths seen just once and 7.2% held by the top ten. Sequenced material: PBMCs. Receptors were obtained from a man aged 25-40 years in good health and CMV-seropositive.

This clone appeared a few times. V and J are TRBV19 and TRBJ2-1; D perhaps matches TRBD2 (6 bases). Per germline, CDR1 LNHDA and CDR2 SQIVND (reference sequence). The V gene lost 1 base and the J gene lost 13 bases, with 11 bases spanning the gap. This CDR3 contains 12 residues. The CDR3 loop reads CASSIGLVSQFF. CDR3 nucleotides: TGTGCCAGTAGTATAGGACTAGTGTCACAGTTCTTC.

The chain uses TRBV18 and TRBJ2-2; D is ambiguous. V lost 2 bases, J lost 4 bases, and 8 bases lay in between. The CDR3 length is 14 residues. Germline lookup yields CDR1 KGHSH and CDR2 LQKENI. The CDR3 reads CASSPSLSTGELFF. CDR3 in DNA: TGTGCCAGCTCACCATCCCTAAGCACCGGGGAGCTGTTTTTT.

The chain couples TRBV9 to TRBJ2-1; 8 bases align to TRBD2. In germline, CDR1 is SGDLS, CDR2 YYNGEE. Trimming cost V 7 bases and J 9 bases; bases outside gene matches: 9. The CDR3 loop spans 13 amino acids. CDR3 region: CASSEGTRVEQFF. The CDR3 DNA reads TGTGCCAGCTCGGAAGGGACTAGGGTTGAGCAGTTCTTC.

A remark on this clone: This may come from a read error, since a much larger clone is one base off. The same CDR3 also results from other DNA sequences found in this sample. The chain carries TRBV11-2 and TRBJ2-3; no firm D call. CDR3 length: 12 amino acids. Germline CDR1 and CDR2: SGHAT and FQNNGV. V lost 5 bases to trimming and J lost 1 base, with 4 bases between them. CDR3: CASSGRTDTQYF. The DNA of the CDR3 is TGTGCCAGCAGCGGGCGCACAGATACGCAGTATTTT.

This clone was detected only once. The rearrangement joins TRBV6-1 to TRBJ2-7, with D possibly TRBD2 on 6 matching bases. Germline V gene sequence: CDR1 MNHNS, CDR2 SASEGT. This CDR3 is 14 amino acids long. V was shortened by 4 bases and J by 2 bases, with 12 bases between the two germline ends. CDR3 amino acids: CASSGGIGAYEQYF. Here the CDR3 DNA reads TGTGCCAGCAGTGGCGGGATCGGCGCCTACGAGCAGTACTTC.

CDR3 nucleotides: TGTGCCAGCAGTTTATATGGACAAGGCGAAAAACTGTTTTTT. This translates into CASSLYGQGEKLFF. V usage is TRBV27 and J usage is TRBJ1-4; possible D gene TRBD1, 5 bases. V was shortened by 1 base and J by 8 bases, with 11 bases between the two germline ends. The length of the CDR3 is 14 residues. The germline CDR1 and CDR2 sequences are MNHEY and SMNVEV (reference sequence).

The genes are TRBV6-5 and TRBJ2-7, with 7 bases identical to TRBD2. Germline CDR1 and CDR2: MNHEY and SVGAGI. This CDR3 comprises 15 residues. Germline trimming cut 0 bases from V and 0 bases from J; bases unmatched to any gene: 2. DNA for the CDR3: TGTGCCAGCAGTTACTCAGGGGACTACTCCTACGAGCAGTACTTC. Its translation: CASSYSGDYSYEQYF.

This clone was picked up one time. V and J are TRBV9 and TRBJ2-1, with D possibly matching TRBD2 (6 bases). V lost 0 bases, J lost 3 bases, and 10 bases lay in between. The CDR3 is 15 residues long. In germline, CDR1 is SGDLS, CDR2 YYNGEE. As DNA, the CDR3 is TGTGCCAGCAGCGTAGATGGGACTGTCTACAATGAGCAGTTCTTC. This gives the protein CASSVDGTVYNEQFF.

CDR3 in amino acids: CASIPRGQLPPFGAKNIQYF. The DNA of the CDR3 is TGTGCCAGCATCCCTCGGGGGCAGCTACCACCTTTCGGCGCCAAAAACATTCAGTACTTC. V gene TRBV9 combines with J gene TRBJ2-4; possibly TRBD1 or TRBD2 for D (6 bases each). This CDR3 has 20 residues. Germline V CDR1 and CDR2: SGDLS, YYNGEE. V was pared by 6 bases and J by 1 base, with 29 bases between.

The CDR3 nucleotides are TGTGCCTGGGAGGACGGGGGAGACCAGCCCCAGCATTTT. Protein sequence: CAWEDGGDQPQHF. V usage is TRBV30 and J usage is TRBJ1-5, with a tentative D call TRBD1 (5 bases). Trimming took 5 bases from V and 7 from J, leaving 15 bases between them. Per the germline V gene, CDR1 is GTSNPN and CDR2 is SVGIG (reference sequence). The CDR3 totals 13 residues.

The chain couples TRBV6-1 to TRBJ1-2; D uncertain. The CDR3 loop spans 14 amino acids. Germline CDR1 MNHNS, CDR2 SASEGT. Deletions cut 1 base from V and 4 bases from J, with 10 bases between. Written as DNA, the CDR3 is TGTGCCAGCAGTGAAGGTCCGGCCGTCTATGGCTACACCTTC. This codes for CASSEGPAVYGYTF.

V gene TRBV5-1 combines with J gene TRBJ2-5; TRBD2 matches 8 bases. J was trimmed by 4 bases and V by 4 bases; bases with no gene match: 6. From germline, CDR1 is SGHRS and CDR2 YFSETQ. The CDR3 spans 14 residues. CDR3 bases: TGCGCCAGCAGCGCGTTAGCGGGAAGAGAGACCCAGTACTTC. Protein product: CASSALAGRETQYF.

The chain links TRBV9 to TRBJ1-1; D is possibly TRBD1 (5 bases). V shed 0 bases and J shed 4 bases, with 13 bases lying between them. The CDR3 sequence is 15 residues long. Germline V gene lookup returns CDR1 SGDLS and CDR2 YYNGEE. CDR3 sequence reads: CASSVGNMGLTEAFF. The CDR3 DNA reads as TGTGCCAGCAGCGTAGGTAATATGGGGCTCACTGAAGCTTTCTTT.

A single count supports this clone. V and J are TRBV4-3 and TRBJ1-1; the D gene is possibly TRBD1 (5 bases). V lost 0 bases and J lost 10, with 15 bases in between. In germline, CDR1 is LGHNA, CDR2 YSLEER. The CDR3 covers 14 residues. The chain's CDR3 is CASSQDRGGRRAFF. The CDR3 DNA sequence: TGCGCCAGCAGCCAAGATCGGGGGGGTAGAAGAGCTTTCTTT.

The genes are TRBV9 and TRBJ2-2; 9 nucleotides agree with TRBD1. In germline, CDR1 is SGDLS, CDR2 YYNGEE. The CDR3 spans 15 residues. The V gene end was trimmed by 2 bases and the J gene end by 1 base; junction bases not matched to a gene: 0. The CDR3 DNA reads TGTGCCAGCAGCGTGACAGGGGGGAACACCGGGGAGCTGTTTTTT. Amino acids: CASSVTGGNTGELFF.

The rearrangement uses TRBV28 and TRBJ1-5, with a weak D call TRBD1 (6 bases). The CDR3 runs to 15 residues. Germline CDR1 and CDR2: MDHEN and SYDVKM. V gave up 4 bases and J gave up 6 bases, with 16 bases separating them. CDR3 region: CASSSVGAILQPQHF. As DNA, the CDR3 is TGTGCCAGCAGTTCCGTGGGGGCCATACTTCAGCCCCAGCATTTT.

The J gene is TRBJ2-3, the V gene TRBV2; 7 nucleotides align to TRBD1. V gave up 7 bases and J gave up 8 bases; unmatched junction bases: 12. This CDR3 is built from 14 residues. Germline V gene lookup returns CDR1 SNHLY and CDR2 FYNNEI. CDR3 amino acids: CASTPPGQAVTQYF. In nucleotides, the CDR3 is TGTGCCAGCACCCCTCCTGGACAGGCGGTTACGCAGTATTTT.

This clone was counted only a few times. The V and J genes are TRBV27 and TRBJ1-2; 8 bases agree with TRBD1. The length of the CDR3 is 16 residues. With 0 bases clipped from V and 1 base from J, the junction kept 4 bases outside the gene matches. Per the germline V gene, CDR1 is MNHEY and CDR2 is SMNVEV (reference sequence). The CDR3 reads CASSLSNRGFNYGYTF. CDR3 DNA sequence: TGTGCCAGCAGTTTATCGAACAGGGGGTTTAACTATGGCTACACCTTC.

The chain is built from TRBV27 and TRBJ2-3; TRBD1 aligns across 8 bases. This CDR3 comprises 12 residues. Losses at the gene ends were 8 bases for V and 9 bases for J; bases not matched to a gene: 7. CDR1 is MNHEY, CDR2 SMNVEV, per germline (reference sequence). The CDR3 region has the DNA TGTGCCAGCTGGACAGGGTGGGGGACGCAGTATTTT. It encodes CASWTGWGTQYF.

The V gene is TRBV29-1, the J gene TRBJ2-3; a weak D match, TRBD2 (6 bases). Germline V gene sequence: CDR1 SQVTM, CDR2 ANQGSEA. Trimming pared 4 bases from V and 0 bases from J, leaving 14 bases between. The CDR3 runs to 15 residues. CDR3 residues: CSVAPRAGSTDTQYF. For the CDR3, the DNA is TGCAGCGTTGCCCCCAGGGCGGGGAGCACAGATACGCAGTATTTT.

V gene TRBV28 combines with J gene TRBJ2-1, with 9 bases aligning to TRBD2. Germline CDR1 MDHEN, CDR2 SYDVKM. The CDR3 is 16 amino acids. Trimming took 2 bases from V and 9 from J; bases not matched to a gene: 11. The CDR3 protein is CASSLAPQAGGGEQFF. CDR3 DNA sequence: TGTGCCAGCAGTTTAGCCCCGCAAGCGGGAGGTGGTGAGCAGTTCTTC.

In its sample, this clone was seen once. This sequence joins TRBV18 and TRBJ2-7; 8 bases fit TRBD2. CDR3 size: 17 residues. Unmatched junction bases numbered 13, after V lost 6 bases and J lost 0 bases. CDR1 is KGHSH and CDR2 is LQKENI in the germline V gene. The CDR3 DNA is TGTGCCAGCTCGTCTACGGGGGGGTCCGGAAGCTCCTACGAGCAGTACTTC. This sequence encodes CASSSTGGSGSSYEQYF.

The V gene is TRBV7-9, the J gene TRBJ1-4; D remains unclear. CDR1 is SEHNR, CDR2 FQNEAQ, per germline (reference sequence). The V end lost 5 bases, the J end lost 7 bases, and 20 bases lay between the germline ends. The CDR3 has 16 residues. For the CDR3, the DNA is TGTGCCAGCAGCCCAGGCGATGGGGTTTTGGGTGAAAAACTGTTTTTT. The encoded protein is CASSPGDGVLGEKLFF.